This T cell receptor beta chain was identified in a study of T cells in narcolepsy. Findings and limits, study-wide: Autoreactive clonotypes reportedly recurred in blood of same and different patients, not controls.

This table comes from immunoSEQ multiplex PCR, and its TCRdb copy is limited to in-frame clones, with some not included. The table includes tens of thousands of clones, 70% to 90% detected once. As for this clone: Its antigen is undetermined.

The receptor comes from a human donor in good health. The sequenced sample was memory (CD45RA-) CD4+ T cells from blood.

The CDR3 region has the DNA TGTGCCTGGAGGCAATGGGGACAGGGTTTGTACGAGCAGTACTTC. Its protein is CAWRQWGQGLYEQYF. This chain uses TRBV30 with TRBJ2-7; 9 nucleotides agree with TRBD1. The CDR3 consists of 15 residues. V lost 3 bases to trimming and J lost 4 bases; unmatched junction nucleotides: 10. Germline V gene data show CDR1 as GTSNPN and CDR2 as SVGIG (reference sequence).